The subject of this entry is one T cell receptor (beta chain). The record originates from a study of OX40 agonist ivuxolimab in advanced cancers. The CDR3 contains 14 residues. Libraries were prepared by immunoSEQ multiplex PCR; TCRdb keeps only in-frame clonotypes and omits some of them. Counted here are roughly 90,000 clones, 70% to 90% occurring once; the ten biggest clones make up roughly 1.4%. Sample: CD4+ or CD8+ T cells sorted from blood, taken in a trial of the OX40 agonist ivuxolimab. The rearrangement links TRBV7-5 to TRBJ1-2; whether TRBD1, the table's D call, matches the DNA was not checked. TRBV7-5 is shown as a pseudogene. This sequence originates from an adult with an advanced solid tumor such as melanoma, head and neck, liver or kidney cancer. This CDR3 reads CARSLVTGGHGYTF. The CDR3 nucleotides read TGTGCCAGAAGCTTAGTCACAGGGGGGCATGGCTACACCTTC.